A selection of T cell receptor beta chains follows, all from one sample in a study of shared clonotypes between healthy human individuals. The table came from immunoSEQ multiplex PCR; TCRdb's copy has only in-frame clones and leaves some out. The sample comprises about 2.1 million clones, around 93% of which are singletons, and 1.5% to 2% rests with the top ten. The sample taken for sequencing was naive CD8+ T cells from PBMCs. The receptors were sampled from a man between 18 and 29 years old in good health. Some clones in this sample may be carry-over from other donors' samples. Both conserved end residues are part of each CDR3. The D gene is left open where the match is weak. Size is stated for part of the rows, as once, few or many counts, or as a class when the clone is expanded.

d_gene	j_gene	v_gene	abundance	CDR3nt	CDR3aa
TRBD2	TRBJ2-3	TRBV28	NA	TGTGCCAGCAGTACTTCACTAGCGGGTAAGAAGACAGATACGCAGTATTTT	CASSTSLAGKKTDTQYF
NA	TRBJ2-1	TRBV28	NA	TGTGCCAGCAGCCCAGACGGGTCAGGAGAGGAGCAGTTCTTC	CASSPDGSGEEQFF
NA	TRBJ2-7	TRBV5-6	NA	TGTGCCAGCAGCGGATCACCCGGGAGTGACGAGCAGTACTTC	CASSGSPGSDEQYF
NA	TRBJ2-5	TRBV28	NA	TGTGCCAGCAGTTTAGTCTCCCAAGCGGGGACCCAGTACTTC	CASSLVSQAGTQYF
TRBD1	TRBJ2-7	TRBV25-1	once	TGTGCCAGCAGTGAGCCCAACAGGGGTTCCTACGAGCAGTACTTC	CASSEPNRGSYEQYF
NA	TRBJ2-1	TRBV29-1	NA	TGCAGCGTTGAAGATACGGGAGAGCAGTTCTTC	CSVEDTGEQFF
NA	TRBJ1-1	TRBV6-5	NA	TGTGCCAGCAGTTCTTCCGGGCAGAACACTGAAGCTTTCTTT	CASSSSGQNTEAFF
TRBD1	TRBJ2-7	TRBV9	NA	TGTGCCAGCAGCTCCACAGGGGGCGTAAGCCCCTACGAGCAGTACTTC	CASSSTGGVSPYEQYF
NA	TRBJ1-2	TRBV10-3	once	TGTGCCACCGGGCCCGGACCCTATGGCTACACCTTC	CATGPGPYGYTF
NA	TRBJ1-2	TRBV29-1	NA	TGCAGCGTCCCTACAGCAGGGACTAACTATGGCTACACCTTC	CSVPTAGTNYGYTF
TRBD1	TRBJ1-5	TRBV19	NA	TGTGCCAGTACTCCCCCCCCCGGGACAGGGGAGAATCAGCCCCAGCATTTT	CASTPPPGTGENQPQHF
NA	TRBJ2-7	TRBV27	NA	TGTGCCAGCAGTTCTGCCGGGAGCCCGAAGCAGTACTTC	CASSSAGSPKQYF
NA	TRBJ2-7	TRBV7-9	NA	TGTGCCAGTCAGTCGGTTTCCTACGAGCAGTACTTC	CASQSVSYEQYF
TRBD2	TRBJ2-5	TRBV28	once	TGTGCCAGCAGTCAGGAGGGACTAAAAGAGACCCAGTACTTC	CASSQEGLKETQYF
TRBD1	TRBJ2-3	TRBV28	NA	TGTGCCAGCAGTTTCCCCGGGACAGGGGCGTTGGTTGATGGAGCAGATACGCAGTATTTT	CASSFPGTGALVDGADTQYF
TRBD1	TRBJ2-3	TRBV7-9	NA	TGTGCCAGCAGCTTAGACGACAGGGGACCTAGCACAGATACGCAGTATTTT	CASSLDDRGPSTDTQYF
NA	TRBJ2-7	TRBV21-1	NA	TGTGCCAGCAGACCACTAAAAACAGGGGCCCTACGGGACTCTTCTCCTCAGTACTTC	CASRPLKTGALRDSSPQYF
NA	TRBJ1-5	TRBV15	NA	TGTGCCACCAGCAGAGACGGGCAGGCTAGCAATCAGCCCCAGCATTTT	CATSRDGQASNQPQHF
NA	TRBJ1-2	TRBV4-3	NA	TGCGCCAGCAGTCACCGACGAATGGCGTATGGCTACACCTTC	CASSHRRMAYGYTF
NA	TRBJ1-4	TRBV28	NA	TGTGCCAGCAGTCTCCAGGACGAAAGTAATGAAAAACTGTTTTTT	CASSLQDESNEKLFF
TRBD2	TRBJ2-1	TRBV27	NA	TGTGCCAGCAGTTTGGGGGGGTACAATGAGCAGTTCTTC	CASSLGGYNEQFF
TRBD1	TRBJ2-7	TRBV28	NA	TGTGCCAGCAGTTCCCCCGGACAGGGAGGCTACGAGCAGTACTTC	CASSSPGQGGYEQYF